The 17 T cell receptor beta chains below all came from one sample that was sequenced in a study of blood T cell repertoires in COVID-19. Sequencing was performed with immunoSEQ multiplex PCR; in TCRdb, only in-frame clones are kept and a portion is missing. The sample includes approximately 230,000 clones, roughly 88% seen only once; the top ten take about 6.7%. Sequenced sample: peripheral blood. The receptors derive from a woman in her thirties with COVID-19, enrolled during active disease.

The CDR3: CASSMGLAGVFEQYF. The CDR3 nucleotides are TGTGCCAGCAGCATGGGACTAGCGGGGGTATTCGAGCAGTACTTC. This rearrangement joins TRBV27 to TRBJ2-7; TRBD2 matches at 14 bases. CDR1 and CDR2 (germline): MNHEY, SMNVEV (reference sequence). The CDR3 has 15 amino acids. J gave up 6 bases and V 6 bases, and 7 bases lay outside the gene matches.

This clone has a handful of counts. The chain employs TRBV3-1 (or the pseudogene TRBV3-2) and TRBJ2-7, with 7 bases that match TRBD2. V was clipped by 4 bases and J by 5 bases; unmatched bases: 14. Per the germline V gene, CDR1 is LGHDT and CDR2 is YNNKEL (reference sequence). This CDR3 spans 16 amino acids. DNA of the CDR3: TGTGCCAGCAGCCGGCGGGCTAGCGGATATCTTGACGAGCAGTACTTC. It translates to CASSRRASGYLDEQYF.

The chain links TRBV6-5 to TRBJ2-7, with 7 bases fitting TRBD2. V gave up 2 bases and J gave up 5 bases; unmatched junction bases: 6. Germline CDR1 MNHEY, CDR2 SVGAGI. This CDR3 has 14 residues. Written as DNA, the CDR3 is TGTGCCAGCAGTTACGTAAGCGGGAAAGACGAGCAGTACTTC. Translation: CASSYVSGKDEQYF.

The J gene is TRBJ2-5, the V gene TRBV27; TRBD1 might be the D (5 bases). The V end was cut by 6 bases, the J end by 2 bases, with 25 bases between. CDR3 size: 18 residues. From germline, CDR1 is MNHEY and CDR2 SMNVEV (reference sequence). The CDR3 DNA reads TGTGCCAGCAGCCCCCGTGAGGACAAGGGCTACCTGCAAGAGACCCAGTACTTC. It is translated as CASSPREDKGYLQETQYF.

This chain uses TRBV3-1 (or the pseudogene TRBV3-2) with TRBJ2-5; D gene uncertain. The ends were cut back, 1 base at V and 3 bases at J, with 9 bases in the middle. Germline assignment: CDR1 LGHDT and CDR2 YNNKEL (reference sequence). The CDR3 length is 14 residues. The CDR3 here is CASSQGRGEETQYF. In DNA, the CDR3 is TGTGCCAGCAGCCAAGGGAGAGGAGAAGAGACCCAGTACTTC.

J is TRBJ1-2 and V is TRBV7-9; unclear D gene. V shed 2 bases and J shed 4 bases, with 20 bases lying between them. Germline V lookup: CDR1 SEHNR, CDR2 FQNEAQ (reference sequence). The CDR3 covers 17 residues. CDR3 in amino acids: CASSLSNNPGRLYGYTF. DNA for the CDR3: TGTGCCAGCAGCTTATCAAACAATCCAGGCCGCCTCTATGGCTACACCTTC.

The J gene is TRBJ2-5, the V gene TRBV2; the match to TRBD1 covers 9 bases. Per germline, CDR1 SNHLY and CDR2 FYNNEI. Losses at the gene ends were 6 bases for V and 4 bases for J; bases not matched to a gene: 6. The CDR3 is 14 amino acids. In nucleotides, the CDR3 is TGTGCCAGCAGGAAGGGACAGGGAGTAGAGACCCAGTACTTC. It specifies CASRKGQGVETQYF.

About this clone: One end of the junction does not line up with germline, which may come from a read error. The chain links TRBV7-7 to TRBJ2-3; 8 nucleotides line up with TRBD1. CDR1 and CDR2 (germline): SSHAT, FNYEAQ (reference sequence). This CDR3 is built from 13 residues. The CDR3 sequence is CASSLEKDRAIYF. The CDR3 nucleotides read TGTGCTAGCAGCTTAGAGAAGGACAGGGCGATTTATTTT.

This clone is a singleton in its sample. The chain joins TRBV24-1 to TRBJ2-5; 7 bases line up with TRBD2. The CDR3 runs 18 residues. Germline-derived CDR1 and CDR2 are KGHDR and SFDVKD. V was clipped by 0 bases and J by 0 bases; unmatched bases: 9. This CDR3 reads CATSDLGGGSGYQETQYF. The DNA of the CDR3 is TGTGCCACCAGTGATTTGGGTGGGGGTAGCGGGTACCAAGAGACCCAGTACTTC.

This chain joins TRBV5-6 and TRBJ2-5, with TRBD2 matching 11 bases. The CDR3 covers 15 residues. Germline V gene data show CDR1 as SGHDT and CDR2 as YYEEEE. The V gene end was trimmed by 1 base and the J gene end by 2 bases; junction bases not matched to a gene: 1. This chain's CDR3 is CASSLLAGGQETQYF. The CDR3 region has the DNA TGTGCCAGCAGCTTGCTAGCGGGGGGACAAGAGACCCAGTACTTC.

This clone was seen once. The V gene is TRBV11-3, the J gene TRBJ2-7, with D perhaps TRBD2 (5 bases). V dropped 2 bases and J dropped 7 bases, with 9 bases sitting between them. There are 12 residues in the CDR3. Germline CDR1 SGHNT, CDR2 YENEEA. CDR3 in amino acids: CASSLTGTEQYV. The CDR3 nucleotides read TGTGCCAGCAGCTTAACGGGAACGGAGCAGTACGTC.

This clone was seen only a few times. The rearrangement uses TRBV6-2 or TRBV6-3 and TRBJ2-3, with TRBD1 matching over 10 bases. The CDR3 is 15 residues long. Losses at the gene ends were 6 bases for V and 2 bases for J; bases not matched to a gene: 5. Germline V CDR1 and CDR2: MNHEY, SVGEGT. CDR3 in amino acids: CASSDRGPNTDTQYF. The CDR3 nucleotides are TGTGCCAGCAGCGACAGGGGGCCAAACACAGATACGCAGTATTTT.

This chain links TRBV6-1 with TRBJ1-2, with D perhaps TRBD1 (5 bases). V lost 3 bases and J lost 1, with 9 bases in between. Germline V gives CDR1 MNHNS, CDR2 SASEGT. CDR3 length equals 14 residues. CDR3 sequence reads: CASSEAGGNYGYTF. The CDR3 coding sequence is TGTGCCAGCAGTGAGGCCGGGGGTAACTATGGCTACACCTTC.

The chain is built from TRBV7-2 and TRBJ1-1; 8 bases match TRBD1. J gave up 4 bases and V 2 bases, and 9 bases lay outside the gene matches. Germline CDR1 SGHTA, CDR2 FQGNSA. The CDR3 length is 16 residues. This CDR3 is CASSLYSAGGGTEAFF. The CDR3 DNA sequence: TGTGCCAGCAGCTTATATTCGGCAGGGGGCGGCACTGAAGCTTTCTTT. Full variable domain (outside the CDR3, taken from reference TRBV7-2 and TRBJ1-1): GAGVSQSPSNKVTEKGKDVELRCDPISGHTALYWYRQSLGQGLEFLIYFQGNSAPDKSGLPSDRFSAERTGGSVSTLTIQRTQQEDSAVYLCASSLYSAGGGTEAFFGQGTRLTVV.

The genes are TRBV9 and TRBJ2-4, with D perhaps matching TRBD1 (6 bases). The CDR3 is made up of 14 amino acids. CDR1 and CDR2 from the germline V gene are SGDLS and YYNGEE. V dropped 3 bases and J dropped 9 bases, with 16 bases sitting between them. The CDR3 coding sequence is TGTGCCAGCAGCGACACAGGTTCCAGGGGCATTCAGTACTTC. It translates to CASSDTGSRGIQYF.

The chain carries TRBV24-1 and TRBJ2-7; 11 bases agree with TRBD1. In germline, CDR1 is KGHDR, CDR2 SFDVKD. Trimming took 3 bases from V and 4 from J; bases not matched to a gene: 7. The CDR3 consists of 16 residues. The CDR3 DNA reads TGTGCCACCAGTGATCATGGGACAGGGGGTGAATACGAGCAGTACTTC. This sequence encodes CATSDHGTGGEYEQYF.

CDR3 amino acids: CASTRVTMNTEAFF. In DNA form, the CDR3 reads TGTGCCAGCACCAGAGTTACTATGAACACTGAAGCTTTCTTT. V gene TRBV7-9 combines with J gene TRBJ1-1; unclear D gene. Trimming took 7 bases from V and 0 from J, leaving 12 bases between them. The CDR3 runs to 14 residues. CDR1 and CDR2 from the germline V gene are SEHNR and FQNEAQ (reference sequence). The full variable domain, rest sourced from reference TRBV7-9 and TRBJ1-1, is DTGVSQNPRHKITKRGQNVTFRCDPISEHNRLYWYRQTLGQGPEFLTYFQNEAQLEKSRLLSDRFSAERPKGSFSTLEIQRTEQGDSAMYLCASTRVTMNTEAFFGQGTRLTVV.